This T cell receptor (beta chain) emerged from a study of T cells after yellow fever vaccination (dated by TCRdb to about 2019). General notes on the study: The SMART-Seq v4 Ultra Low Input RNA kit was used to prepare libraries from fractions with low cell numbers. The cohort comprised two healthy male donors, one aged 18 to 29 and one aged 30 to 40 years. Blood was drawn at multiple timepoints before and after primary and secondary immunization, with bulk PBMC replicates and cell subsets isolated. To follow T-cell clones before and after primary and booster YFV17D yellow fever vaccination, bulk TCR alpha and beta repertoires were sequenced over time. On the study overall, not on this receptor specifically: Computational filtering was needed because FACS-sorted repertoires could contain abundant contaminating clonotypes from the bulk population. A small fraction of clonotypes appeared in both the CD4 and CD8 compartments, likely as a result of convergent recombination. Because only two donors were included in the study, the extent to which the findings can be generalized is limited. Most clones expanded after primary vaccination were re-detected after the booster (almost 98% of CD4 and 80% to 90% of CD8), suggesting broad memory maintenance. The secondary T-cell response was found to be weaker but faster than the primary response, with a peak reached on day 5 rather than on day 15.

This sample's treatment or condition label indicates: live attenuated yellow fever vaccine strain. A standard Ficoll-Paque protocol was used to isolate PBMCs from peripheral blood. CD4 and CD8 T-cell fractions were isolated with Dynabeads CD4 and CD8 positive selection kits. RNA was extracted with TriZol from bulk PBMCs, CD4 and CD8 fractions, and dextramer-positive and dextramer-negative fractions. With respect to this clonotype: Its antigen has not been determined. No base quality values were provided; no much bigger clone lies one nucleotide off.

Trimming at the junction amounts to 5 bases on V and 8 bases on J, and the germline ends lie 16 bases apart. Reading the germline V gene (reference sequence) gives CDR1 DFQATT and CDR2 SNEGSKA. The cysteine opens and the phenylalanine closes a CDR3 of 12 amino acids. CDR3 DNA only is kept here, 36 bases in frame from base 1. Synthesis of TCR cDNA relied on 5'RACE template switching, a step that introduced a universal primer site along with unique molecular identifiers. Priming for cDNA synthesis came from both the TCR alpha and TCR beta constant segments. Library amplification involved two PCR steps, and the second step added sample barcodes and sequencing adapters. Libraries were sequenced on Illumina HiSeq 2500 (2x100 bp) or NovaSeq (2x150 bp). The paper's data handling went like this. Reads were demultiplexed and collapsed into UMI consensus sequences with MIGEC, and V(D)J alignment was performed with MiXCR. Clonotypes responding to the vaccine were identified with edgeR on replicate PBMC samples, with the criteria of FDR below 0.01 and a log2 fold change above 5 up to day 15. Each bulk clonotype was labeled CD4 or CD8 based on which sequenced repertoire, CD4 or CD8, contained the clonotype at higher abundance. The raw public data were reprocessed by TCRdb itself: fastp quality trimming at Q25, MiXCR clonotype calling, in-frame beta chains only. Merged by CDR3 protein, the rows form single entries marked with the most common genes and DNA. The V and J calls were determined by TCRdb, not by the authors. The sample profile shows 230,000 or so distinct CDR3 sequences; about 7% of them were found once. The biggest ten clones account for approximately 0.99% of the sample.

The source of this sequence is a man younger than 40 who received the YFV17D yellow fever vaccine. The sequence is built from TRBV20-1 and TRBJ2-7; the D gene is possibly TRBD2, with 5 bases matching. This sample comprised CD4+ T cells sorted from PBMCs, obtained on the day of the yellow fever booster vaccination. The nucleotides read TGCAGTGCTTCTTCCGCTAGCCTCCAGCAGTACTTC. Its product reads: CSASSASLQQYF.